The following is a T cell receptor beta chain sequence with its context. As yet, its antigen is unknown. The data stem from a study of CD8+CD57+ T cells in acquired aplastic anemia. General study results and limits: Patients shared under 30 CD8+ CDR3 sequences with controls.

V was pared by 7 bases and J by 5 bases, with 14 bases between. The V gene's germline CDR1 is SNHLY and CDR2 FYNNEI. CDR3 length: 13 amino acids. The sequenced patients had an expansion of CD8+CD57+ cells seen by flow cytometry. Acquired aplastic anemia of severe grade affected all patients. Blood came from patients not yet given any therapy. TCR beta VDJ and CDR3 profiling used genomic DNA as template. TCRdb re-derived calls from the reads in MiXCR, one entry per CDR3 protein. The sample lists 160,000 or so distinct CDR3 sequences; 40% to 55% were seen once. The gene calls are TRBV2 and TRBJ1-1; D might be TRBD1 (5 bases). This receptor was identified in a human donor with aplastic anemia. The sample was sorted CD4+, CD8+, or CD8+CD57+ T cells (not recorded which) from PBMCs. Here the CDR3 reads CASNLGEGTEAFF. The CDR3 nucleotides are TGTGCCAGCAATCTAGGGGAAGGGACTGAAGCTTTCTTT. Complete variable domain (other parts from reference TRBV2 and TRBJ1-1): EPEVTQTPSHQVTQMGQEVILRCVPISNHLYFYWYRQILGQKVEFLVSFYNNEISEKSEIFDDQFSVERPDGSNFTLKIRSTKLEDSAMYFCASNLGEGTEAFFGQGTRLTVV.